The 14 T cell receptor beta chains below all came from one sample that was sequenced in a study of T cell changes during pregnancy in multiple sclerosis. Libraries were prepared by immunoSEQ multiplex PCR; TCRdb keeps only in-frame clonotypes and omits some of them. The sample gives approximately 65,000 clones, around 92% of which show up once; approximately 3% is in the top ten. The sample consisted of CD8+ T cells from peripheral blood mononuclear cells, taken in the third trimester of pregnancy. The receptors originated from a female donor in good health, enrolled as a control in a pregnancy study.

The chain is built from TRBV5-1 and TRBJ2-7; possible D gene TRBD2, 5 bases. The V and J ends lost 2 bases and 11 bases respectively, with 17 bases between them. CDR1 and CDR2 from the germline V gene are SGHRS and YFSETQ. The length of the CDR3 is 13 residues. The CDR3 DNA is TGCGCCAGCAGCTTACCGGGATCCCTTGAGGAGTACTTC. Translation gives CASSLPGSLEEYF.

The chain combines TRBV9 with TRBJ1-1; 10 nucleotides agree with TRBD1. This CDR3 has 16 amino acids. The junction had 9 bases not matched to a gene; V was cut back by 5 bases and J by 2 bases. Germline CDR1 and CDR2: SGDLS and YYNGEE. Here the CDR3 DNA reads TGTGCCAGCAGTCCCGGGACAGGGGACGGAAACACTGAAGCTTTCTTT. It yields the protein CASSPGTGDGNTEAFF.

V and J are TRBV4-3 and TRBJ1-2, with D possibly being TRBD1 (5 bases). Trimming shortened V by 0 bases and J by 4 bases, and 15 bases separated the two germline ends. The CDR3 consists of 16 residues. Looked up from germline, CDR1 is LGHNA and CDR2 is YSLEER. CDR3 coding DNA: TGCGCCAGCAGCCAAGATGGTAACGGGGGGGGCTATGGCTACACCTTC. Its protein is CASSQDGNGGGYGYTF.

The chain carries TRBV30 and TRBJ1-2; weak D call: TRBD1 (5 bases). CDR3 length equals 11 residues. Germline CDR1 GTSNPN, CDR2 SVGIG (reference sequence). The CDR3 nucleotides read TGTGCGGACGACAGTAACTATGGCTACACCTTC. It translates to CADDSNYGYTF.

The chain combines TRBV9 with TRBJ2-7; 11 positions agree with TRBD2. The germline CDR1 and CDR2 sequences are SGDLS and YYNGEE. Trimming took 4 bases from V and 5 from J; bases not matched to a gene: 2. This CDR3 is 13 amino acids long. CDR3 residues: CASSRLAGNEQYF. For the CDR3, the DNA is TGTGCCAGCAGCAGACTAGCGGGGAACGAGCAGTACTTC.

The CDR3 loop reads CAWSVGRGANYGYTF. DNA of the CDR3: TGTGCCTGGAGTGTAGGGAGGGGGGCTAACTATGGCTACACCTTC. The chain combines TRBV30 with TRBJ1-2, with a possible D match to TRBD1 (6 bases). Germline V lookup: CDR1 GTSNPN, CDR2 SVGIG (reference sequence). The CDR3 is 15 residues long. Trimming took 0 bases from V and 0 from J, leaving 11 bases between them. Full variable domain (outside the CDR3, taken from reference TRBV30 and TRBJ1-2): SQTIHQWPATLVQPVGSPLSLECTVEGTSNPNLYWYRQAAGRGLQLLFYSVGIGQISSEVPQNLSASRPQDRQFILSSKKLLLSDSGFYLCAWSVGRGANYGYTFGSGTRLTVV.

This clone was seen only a few times. The chain is built from TRBV6-6 and TRBJ1-6; 8 bases match TRBD1. In germline, CDR1 is MNHNY, CDR2 SVGAGI (reference sequence). Trimming took 5 bases from V and 9 from J; bases not matched to a gene: 12. The CDR3 has 16 amino acids. CDR3 nucleotides: TGTGCCAGCAGTACCTCCACAGGGGGATCTGGTTCACCCCTCCACTTT. Protein product: CASSTSTGGSGSPLHF.

J is TRBJ1-2 and V is TRBV7-9; 12 nucleotides agree with TRBD1. There are 14 residues in the CDR3. Germline CDR1 SEHNR, CDR2 FQNEAQ (reference sequence). Unmatched junction bases numbered 3, after V lost 2 bases and J lost 8 bases. The CDR3 reads CASSLTGTGGGYTF. DNA for the CDR3: TGTGCCAGCAGCTTAACCGGGACAGGGGGCGGCTACACCTTC.

The genes are TRBV7-2 and TRBJ2-1, with D perhaps TRBD1 (5 bases). Germline CDR1 reads SGHTA; CDR2 reads FQGNSA. The CDR3 runs 13 residues. Trimming pared 5 bases from V and 2 bases from J, leaving 7 bases between. The CDR3, as DNA: TGTGCCAGCAGCCCCAGGGCCTACAATGAGCAGTTCTTC. Residues: CASSPRAYNEQFF.

The chain carries TRBV9 and TRBJ2-3, with 7 positions matching TRBD2. The length of the CDR3 is 15 residues. CDR1 is SGDLS, CDR2 YYNGEE, per germline. V trimming: 2 bases; J trimming: 0 bases; junction bases outside the gene matches: 3. In DNA form, the CDR3 reads TGTGCCAGCAGCGTCAGCGGGGCAAGCACAGATACGCAGTATTTT. This sequence encodes CASSVSGASTDTQYF.

This rearrangement joins TRBV30 to TRBJ2-7; D remains unclear. The germline V and J ends were trimmed by 4 bases and 2 bases, with 15 bases remaining between them. The CDR3 covers 14 residues. CDR1 is GTSNPN, CDR2 SVGIG, per germline (reference sequence). CDR3 amino acids: CAWTDGRFPYEQYF. The CDR3 coding sequence is TGTGCCTGGACAGATGGGCGATTCCCCTACGAGCAGTACTTC.

V gene TRBV4-1 combines with J gene TRBJ2-1, with D maybe TRBD2 (6 bases). Deletions cut 3 bases from V and 6 bases from J, with 15 bases between. This CDR3 contains 15 residues. Germline CDR1 and CDR2: MGHRA and YSYEKL. DNA of the CDR3: TGCGCCAGCAGCCAGGAGAGAACTAGCCTCAATGAGCAGTTCTTC. Amino acids: CASSQERTSLNEQFF.

J is TRBJ2-7 and V is TRBV27, with 9 bases that match TRBD1. The CDR3 totals 14 residues. The junction had 3 bases not matched to a gene; V was cut back by 4 bases and J by 2 bases. Germline V lookup: CDR1 MNHEY, CDR2 SMNVEV (reference sequence). For the CDR3, the DNA is TGTGCCAGCAGTTCTCGGGACAGGGCCTACGAGCAGTACTTC. Its translation is CASSSRDRAYEQYF.

The rearrangement uses TRBV7-8 and TRBJ2-7; a possible D gene is TRBD2 (5 bases). Germline CDR1 and CDR2: SGHVS and FQNEAQ. The CDR3 has 13 amino acids. V was shortened by 5 bases and J by 2 bases, with 10 bases between the two germline ends. CDR3 in amino acids: CASSPGGTYEQYF. Written as DNA, the CDR3 is TGTGCCAGCAGCCCCGGAGGCACCTACGAGCAGTACTTC.